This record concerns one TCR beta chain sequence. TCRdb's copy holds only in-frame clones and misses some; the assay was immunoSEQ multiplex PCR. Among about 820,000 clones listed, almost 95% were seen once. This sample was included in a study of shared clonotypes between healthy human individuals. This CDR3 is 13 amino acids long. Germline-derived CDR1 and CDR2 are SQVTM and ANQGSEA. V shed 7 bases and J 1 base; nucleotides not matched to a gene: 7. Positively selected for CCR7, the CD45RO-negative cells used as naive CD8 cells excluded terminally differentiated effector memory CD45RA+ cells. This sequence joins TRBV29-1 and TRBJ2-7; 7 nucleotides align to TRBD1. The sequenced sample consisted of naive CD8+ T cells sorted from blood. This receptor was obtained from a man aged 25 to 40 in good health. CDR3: CSAGGQLSYEQYF. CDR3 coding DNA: TGCAGCGCTGGGGGACAGCTATCCTACGAGCAGTACTTC.